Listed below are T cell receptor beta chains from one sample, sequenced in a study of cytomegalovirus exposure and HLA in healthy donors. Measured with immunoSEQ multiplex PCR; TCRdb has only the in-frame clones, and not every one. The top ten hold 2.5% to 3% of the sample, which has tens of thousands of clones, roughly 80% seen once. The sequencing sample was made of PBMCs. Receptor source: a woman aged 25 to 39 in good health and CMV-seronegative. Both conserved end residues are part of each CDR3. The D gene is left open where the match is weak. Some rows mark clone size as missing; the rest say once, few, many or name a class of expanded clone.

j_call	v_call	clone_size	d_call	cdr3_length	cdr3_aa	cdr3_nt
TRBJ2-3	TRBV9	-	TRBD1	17	CASSPTTVDRGPDTQYF	TGTGCCAGCAGCCCTACAACCGTGGACAGGGGTCCGGATACGCAGTATTTT
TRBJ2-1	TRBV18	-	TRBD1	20	CASSPPGQGSFPGSYNEQFF	TGTGCCAGCTCACCTCCGGGACAGGGGTCTTTTCCCGGCTCCTACAATGAGCAGTTCTTC
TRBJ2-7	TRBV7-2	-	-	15	CASSLSRGSSYEQYF	TGTGCCAGCAGCTTATCCCGGGGAAGCTCCTACGAGCAGTACTTC
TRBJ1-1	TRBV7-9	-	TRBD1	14	CASSLGQGLTEAFF	TGTGCCAGCAGCTTAGGACAGGGGCTTACTGAAGCTTTCTTT
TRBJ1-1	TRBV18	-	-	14	CASSRIQGNTEAFF	TGTGCCAGCTCACGTATACAGGGGAACACTGAAGCTTTCTTT
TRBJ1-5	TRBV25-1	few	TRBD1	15	CASSDLPDRAEPQHF	TGTGCCAGCAGTGATCTCCCGGACAGGGCTGAGCCCCAGCATTTT
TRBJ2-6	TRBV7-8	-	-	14	CASSFRSGANVLTF	TGTGCCAGCAGCTTCCGCTCTGGGGCCAACGTCCTGACTTTC
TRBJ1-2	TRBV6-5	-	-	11	CASQSFYGYTF	TGTGCCAGCCAATCATTCTATGGCTACACCTTC
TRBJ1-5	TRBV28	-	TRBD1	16	CASSPMDRVGFQPQHF	TGTGCCAGCAGTCCCATGGACAGGGTGGGGTTTCAGCCCCAGCATTTT
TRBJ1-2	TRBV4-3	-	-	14	CASSPYRTNYGYTF	TGCGCCAGCAGTCCGTACAGAACTAACTATGGCTACACCTTC
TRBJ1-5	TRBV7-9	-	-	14	CASSLTGGNQPQHF	TGTGCCAGCAGCTTAACGGGGGGCAATCAGCCCCAGCATTTT
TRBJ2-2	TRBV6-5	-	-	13	CASSSGQTGELFF	TGTGCCAGCAGTTCGGGACAAACCGGGGAGCTGTTTTTT
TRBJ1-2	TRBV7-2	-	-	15	CASSSGGYREGGYTF	TGTGCCAGCAGCTCGGGGGGCTACAGGGAGGGGGGCTACACCTTC
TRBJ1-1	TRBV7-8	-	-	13	CASSGTLNTEAFF	TGTGCCAGCAGCGGGACACTTAACACTGAAGCTTTCTTT
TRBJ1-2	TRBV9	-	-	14	CASSLHGREDGYTF	TGTGCCAGCAGCCTTCACGGGAGGGAAGATGGCTACACCTTC
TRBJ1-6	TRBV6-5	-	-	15	CASRPRAVYNSPLHF	TGTGCCAGCAGACCCAGGGCGGTCTATAATTCACCCCTCCACTTT
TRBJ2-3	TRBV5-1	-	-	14	CASSLLPGTDTQYF	TGCGCCAGCAGCTTGCTCCCCGGCACAGATACGCAGTATTTT
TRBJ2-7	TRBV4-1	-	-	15	CASSQASFFGYEQYF	TGCGCCAGCAGCCAAGCCTCTTTCTTCGGGTACGAGCAGTACTTC
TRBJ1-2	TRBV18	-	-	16	CASSPQGGLVDYGYTF	TGCGCCAGCTCACCACAGGGAGGGTTGGTGGACTATGGCTACACCTTC
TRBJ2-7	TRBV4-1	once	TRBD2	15	CASSPGLATTYEQYF	TGCGCCAGCAGCCCGGGACTAGCGACTACCTACGAGCAGTACTTC
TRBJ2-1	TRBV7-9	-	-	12	CGGGSSDNEQFF	TGTGGAGGGGGTAGTTCTGACAATGAGCAGTTCTTC
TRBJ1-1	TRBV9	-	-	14	CASSVQGVGTEAFF	TGTGCCAGCAGCGTACAAGGGGTGGGCACTGAAGCTTTCTTT
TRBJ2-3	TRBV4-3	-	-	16	CASSHTKGVYTDTQYF	TGCGCCAGCAGCCACACCAAGGGGGTCTACACAGATACGCAGTATTTT
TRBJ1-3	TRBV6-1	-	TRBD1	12	CASSETRDSHYF	TGTGCCAGCAGTGAAACTCGGGACAGCCACTACTTT
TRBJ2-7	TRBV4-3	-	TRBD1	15	CASSQYSRDRGPLNF	TGCGCCAGCAGCCAATACTCCCGGGACAGGGGTCCCCTGAACTTC
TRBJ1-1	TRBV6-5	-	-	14	CASSYREMNTEAFF	TGTGCCAGCAGTTACCGGGAAATGAACACTGAAGCTTTCTTT
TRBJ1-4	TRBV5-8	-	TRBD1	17	CASSAGQGAWANEKLFF	TGTGCCAGCAGCGCGGGACAGGGGGCGTGGGCTAATGAAAAACTGTTTTTT
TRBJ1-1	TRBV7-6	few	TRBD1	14	CASSHGQGNTEAFF	TGTGCCAGCAGCCATGGACAGGGGAACACTGAAGCTTTCTTT
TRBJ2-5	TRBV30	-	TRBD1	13	CAWSNGDRETQYF	TGTGCCTGGAGTAACGGGGACAGGGAGACCCAGTACTTC
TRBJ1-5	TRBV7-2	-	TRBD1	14	CASSMRQGGQPQHF	TGTGCCAGCAGCATGAGACAGGGAGGTCAGCCCCAGCATTTT
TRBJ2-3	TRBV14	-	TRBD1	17	CASSRRGADRVTDTQYF	TGTGCCAGCAGCCGAAGGGGGGCGGACAGGGTTACAGATACGCAGTATTTT
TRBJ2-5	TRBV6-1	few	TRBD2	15	CASSPLAGGLETQYF	TGTGCCAGCAGTCCCCTGGCGGGGGGGCTCGAGACCCAGTACTTC
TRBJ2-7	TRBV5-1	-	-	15	CASSRGTEVSYEQYF	TGCGCCAGCAGCCGCGGGACCGAAGTTTCCTACGAGCAGTACTTC
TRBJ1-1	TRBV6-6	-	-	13	CASTLGENTEAFF	TGTGCCAGCACCCTGGGAGAGAACACTGAAGCTTTCTTT
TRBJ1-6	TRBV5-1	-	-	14	CASSPGQWNSPLHF	TGCGCCAGCAGCCCCGGACAGTGGAATTCACCCCTCCACTTT
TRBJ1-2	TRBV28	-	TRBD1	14	CASTKGGTGGGYTF	TGTGCCAGCACCAAGGGAGGGACAGGGGGTGGCTACACCTTC
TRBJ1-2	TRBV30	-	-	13	CAWMAFPNLGYTF	TGTGCCTGGATGGCCTTCCCCAATCTCGGCTACACCTTC
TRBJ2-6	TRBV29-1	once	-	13	CSVVVSGANVLTF	TGCAGCGTTGTAGTCTCTGGGGCCAACGTCCTGACTTTC
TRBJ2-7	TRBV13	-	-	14	CASSLGPEGYEQYF	TGTGCCAGCAGCTTAGGACCTGAGGGCTACGAGCAGTACTTC
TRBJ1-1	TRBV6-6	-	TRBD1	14	CASSGTGLATEAFF	TGTGCCAGCAGCGGGACAGGGTTGGCCACTGAAGCTTTCTTT
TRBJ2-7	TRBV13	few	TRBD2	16	CASSLGRGLGSGEQYF	TGTGCCAGCAGCTTAGGCCGGGGACTAGGGAGTGGCGAGCAGTACTTC
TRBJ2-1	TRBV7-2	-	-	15	CASSFLTGTYNEQFF	TGTGCCAGCAGCTTCCTAACCGGGACATACAATGAGCAGTTCTTC
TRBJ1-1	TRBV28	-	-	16	CASSFDLASGGTEAFF	TGTGCCAGCAGTTTTGATTTAGCCAGCGGAGGCACTGAAGCTTTCTTT